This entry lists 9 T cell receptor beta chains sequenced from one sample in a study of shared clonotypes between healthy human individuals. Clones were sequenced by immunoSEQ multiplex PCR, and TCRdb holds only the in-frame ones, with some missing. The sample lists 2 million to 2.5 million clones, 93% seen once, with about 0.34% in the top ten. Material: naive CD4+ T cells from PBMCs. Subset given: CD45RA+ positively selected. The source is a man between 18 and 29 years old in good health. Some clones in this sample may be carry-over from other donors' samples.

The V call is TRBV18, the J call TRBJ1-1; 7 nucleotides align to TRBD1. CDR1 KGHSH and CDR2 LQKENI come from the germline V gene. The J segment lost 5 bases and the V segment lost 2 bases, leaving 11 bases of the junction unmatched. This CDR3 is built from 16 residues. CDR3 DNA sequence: TGTGCCAGCTCACCAGGACAGGTGCCCGGACTGACTGAAGCTTTCTTT. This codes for CASSPGQVPGLTEAFF. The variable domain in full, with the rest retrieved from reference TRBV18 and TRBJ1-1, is NAGVMQNPRHLVRRRGQEARLRCSPMKGHSHVYWYRQLPEEGLKFMVYLQKENIIDESGMPKERFSAEFPKEGPSILRIQQVVRGDSAAYFCASSPGQVPGLTEAFFGQGTRLTVV.

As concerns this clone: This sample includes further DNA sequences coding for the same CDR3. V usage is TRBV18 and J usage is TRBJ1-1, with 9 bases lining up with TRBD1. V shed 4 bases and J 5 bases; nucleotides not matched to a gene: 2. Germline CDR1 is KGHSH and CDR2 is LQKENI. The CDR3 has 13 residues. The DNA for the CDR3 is TGTGCCAGCTCACAAGGACAGGGGACTGAAGCTTTCTTT. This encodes CASSQGQGTEAFF.

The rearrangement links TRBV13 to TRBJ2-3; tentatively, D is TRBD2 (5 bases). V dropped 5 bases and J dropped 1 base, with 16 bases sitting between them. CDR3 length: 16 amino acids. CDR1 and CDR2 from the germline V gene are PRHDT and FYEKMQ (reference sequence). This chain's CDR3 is CASSRYETRGTDTQYF. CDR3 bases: TGTGCCAGCAGCCGTTACGAAACTAGGGGCACAGATACGCAGTATTTT.

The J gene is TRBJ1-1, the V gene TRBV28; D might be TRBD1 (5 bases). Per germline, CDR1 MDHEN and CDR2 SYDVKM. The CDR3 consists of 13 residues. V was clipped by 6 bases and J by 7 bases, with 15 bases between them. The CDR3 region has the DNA TGTGCCAGCAGCCTCTCCAGGGTTCGTGAAGCTTTCTTT. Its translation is CASSLSRVREAFF.

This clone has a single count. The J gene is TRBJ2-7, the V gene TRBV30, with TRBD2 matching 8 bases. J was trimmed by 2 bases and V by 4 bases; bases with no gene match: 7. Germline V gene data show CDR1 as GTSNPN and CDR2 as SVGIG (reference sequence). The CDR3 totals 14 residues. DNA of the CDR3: TGTGCCTGGAACCACGTAGCGGGACCCTACGAGCAGTACTTC. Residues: CAWNHVAGPYEQYF. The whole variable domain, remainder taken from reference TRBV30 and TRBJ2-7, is SQTIHQWPATLVQPVGSPLSLECTVEGTSNPNLYWYRQAAGRGLQLLFYSVGIGQISSEVPQNLSASRPQDRQFILSSKKLLLSDSGFYLCAWNHVAGPYEQYFGPGTRLTVT.

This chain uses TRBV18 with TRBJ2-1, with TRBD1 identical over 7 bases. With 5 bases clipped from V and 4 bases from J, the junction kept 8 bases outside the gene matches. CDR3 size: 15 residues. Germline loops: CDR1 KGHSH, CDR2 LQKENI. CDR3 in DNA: TGTGCCAGCTCAAGGGACAGCCACTTATACAATGAGCAGTTCTTC. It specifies CASSRDSHLYNEQFF.

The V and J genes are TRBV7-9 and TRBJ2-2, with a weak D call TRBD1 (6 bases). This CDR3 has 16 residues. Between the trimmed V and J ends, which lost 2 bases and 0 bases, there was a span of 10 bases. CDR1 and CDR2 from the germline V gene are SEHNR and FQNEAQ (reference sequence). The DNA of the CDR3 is TGTGCCAGCAGCTTAACCCAGGGGCCGAACACCGGGGAGCTGTTTTTT. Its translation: CASSLTQGPNTGELFF.

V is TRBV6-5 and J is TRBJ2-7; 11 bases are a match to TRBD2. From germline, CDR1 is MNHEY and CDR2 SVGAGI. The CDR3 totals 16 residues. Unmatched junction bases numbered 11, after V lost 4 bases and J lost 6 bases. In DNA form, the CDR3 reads TGTGCCAGCAGTTCACTAGCGGGAGTTCGAGGGGGCGAGCAGTACTTC. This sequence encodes CASSSLAGVRGGEQYF.

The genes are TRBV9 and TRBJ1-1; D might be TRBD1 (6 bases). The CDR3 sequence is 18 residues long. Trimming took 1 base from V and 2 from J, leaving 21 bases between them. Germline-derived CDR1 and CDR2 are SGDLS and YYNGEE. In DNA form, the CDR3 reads TGTGCCAGCAGCGTATCGTTATGGGGGGGCGAGAAAAACACTGAAGCTTTCTTT. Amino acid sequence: CASSVSLWGGEKNTEAFF.